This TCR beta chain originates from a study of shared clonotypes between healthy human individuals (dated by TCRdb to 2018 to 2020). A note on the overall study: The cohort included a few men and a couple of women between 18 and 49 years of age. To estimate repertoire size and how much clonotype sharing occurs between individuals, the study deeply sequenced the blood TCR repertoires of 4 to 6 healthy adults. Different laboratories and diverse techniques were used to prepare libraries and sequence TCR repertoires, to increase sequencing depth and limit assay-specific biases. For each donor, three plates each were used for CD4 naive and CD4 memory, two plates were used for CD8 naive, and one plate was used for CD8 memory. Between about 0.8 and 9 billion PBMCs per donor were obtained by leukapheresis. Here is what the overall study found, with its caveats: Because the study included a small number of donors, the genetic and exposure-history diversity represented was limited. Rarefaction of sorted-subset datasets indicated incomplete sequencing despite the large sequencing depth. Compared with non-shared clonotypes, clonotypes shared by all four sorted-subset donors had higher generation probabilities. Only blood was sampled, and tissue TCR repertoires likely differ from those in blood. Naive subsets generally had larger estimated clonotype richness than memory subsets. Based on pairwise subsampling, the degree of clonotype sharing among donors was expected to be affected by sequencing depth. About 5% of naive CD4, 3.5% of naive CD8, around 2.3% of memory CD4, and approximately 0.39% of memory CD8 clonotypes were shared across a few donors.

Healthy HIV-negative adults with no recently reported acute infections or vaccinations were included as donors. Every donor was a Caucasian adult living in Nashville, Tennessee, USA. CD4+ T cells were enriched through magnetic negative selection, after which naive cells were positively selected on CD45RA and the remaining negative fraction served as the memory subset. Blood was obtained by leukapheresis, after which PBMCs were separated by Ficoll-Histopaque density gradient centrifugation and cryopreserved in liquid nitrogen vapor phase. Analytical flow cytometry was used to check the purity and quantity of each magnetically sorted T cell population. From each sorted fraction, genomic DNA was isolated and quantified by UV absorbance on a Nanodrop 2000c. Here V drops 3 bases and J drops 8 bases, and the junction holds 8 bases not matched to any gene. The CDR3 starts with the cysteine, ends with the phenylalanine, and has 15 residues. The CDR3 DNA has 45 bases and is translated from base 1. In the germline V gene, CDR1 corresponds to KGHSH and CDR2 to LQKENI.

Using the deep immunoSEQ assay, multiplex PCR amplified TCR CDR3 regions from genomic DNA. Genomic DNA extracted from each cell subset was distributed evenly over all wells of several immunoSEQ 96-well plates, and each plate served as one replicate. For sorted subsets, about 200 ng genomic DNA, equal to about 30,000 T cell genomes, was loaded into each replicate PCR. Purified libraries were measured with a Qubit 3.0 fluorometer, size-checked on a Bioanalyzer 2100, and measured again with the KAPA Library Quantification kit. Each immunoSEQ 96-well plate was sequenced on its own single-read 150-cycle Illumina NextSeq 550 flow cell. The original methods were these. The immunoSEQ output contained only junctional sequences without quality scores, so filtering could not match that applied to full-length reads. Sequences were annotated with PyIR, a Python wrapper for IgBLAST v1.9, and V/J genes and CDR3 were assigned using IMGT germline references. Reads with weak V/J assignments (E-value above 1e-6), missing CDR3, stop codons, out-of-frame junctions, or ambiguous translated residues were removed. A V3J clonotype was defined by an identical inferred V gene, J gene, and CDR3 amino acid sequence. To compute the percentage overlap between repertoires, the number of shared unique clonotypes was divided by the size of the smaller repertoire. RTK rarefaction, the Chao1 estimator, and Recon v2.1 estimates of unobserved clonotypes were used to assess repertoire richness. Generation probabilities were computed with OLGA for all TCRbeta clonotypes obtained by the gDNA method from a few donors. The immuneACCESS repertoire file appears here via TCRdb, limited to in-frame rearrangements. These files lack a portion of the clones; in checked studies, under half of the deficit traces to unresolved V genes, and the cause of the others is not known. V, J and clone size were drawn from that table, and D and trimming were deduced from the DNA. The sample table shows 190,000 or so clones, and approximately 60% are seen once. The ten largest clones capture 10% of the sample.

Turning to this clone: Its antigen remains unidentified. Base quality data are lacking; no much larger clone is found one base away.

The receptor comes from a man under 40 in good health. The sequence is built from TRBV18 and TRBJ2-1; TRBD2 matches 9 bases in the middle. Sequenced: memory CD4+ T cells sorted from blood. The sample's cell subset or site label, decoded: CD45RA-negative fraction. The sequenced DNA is TGTGCCAGCTCACCGCCTAGCGGGATTAGCGATGAGCAGTTCTTC. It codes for CASSPPSGISDEQFF.